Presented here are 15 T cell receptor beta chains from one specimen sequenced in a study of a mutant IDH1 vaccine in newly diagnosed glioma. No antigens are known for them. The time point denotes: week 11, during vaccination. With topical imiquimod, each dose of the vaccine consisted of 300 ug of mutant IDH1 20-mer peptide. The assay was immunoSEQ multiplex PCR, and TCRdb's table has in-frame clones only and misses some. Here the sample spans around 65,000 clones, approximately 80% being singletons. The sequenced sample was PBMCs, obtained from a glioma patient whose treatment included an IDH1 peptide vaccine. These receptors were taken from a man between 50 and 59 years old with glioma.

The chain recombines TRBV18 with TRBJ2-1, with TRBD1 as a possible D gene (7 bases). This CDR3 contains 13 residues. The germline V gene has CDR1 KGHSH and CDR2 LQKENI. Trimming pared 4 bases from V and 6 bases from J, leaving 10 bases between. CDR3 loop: CASSRGTANEQFF. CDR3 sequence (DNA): TGTGCCAGCTCACGCGGGACAGCCAATGAGCAGTTCTTC.

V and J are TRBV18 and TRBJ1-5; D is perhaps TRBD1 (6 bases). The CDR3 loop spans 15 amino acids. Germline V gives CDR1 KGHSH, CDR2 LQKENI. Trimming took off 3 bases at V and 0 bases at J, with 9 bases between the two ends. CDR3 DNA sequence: TGTGCCAGCTCACCCTCGGGGGCTAGCAATCAGCCCCAGCATTTT. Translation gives CASSPSGASNQPQHF. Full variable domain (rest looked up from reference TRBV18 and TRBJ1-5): NAGVMQNPRHLVRRRGQEARLRCSPMKGHSHVYWYRQLPEEGLKFMVYLQKENIIDESGMPKERFSAEFPKEGPSILRIQQVVRGDSAAYFCASSPSGASNQPQHFGDGTRLSIL.

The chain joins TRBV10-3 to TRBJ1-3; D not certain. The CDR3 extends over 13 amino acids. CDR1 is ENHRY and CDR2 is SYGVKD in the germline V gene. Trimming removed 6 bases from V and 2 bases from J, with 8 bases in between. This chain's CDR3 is CAISQNPGNTIYF. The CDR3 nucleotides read TGTGCCATCAGCCAAAATCCTGGAAACACCATATATTTT.

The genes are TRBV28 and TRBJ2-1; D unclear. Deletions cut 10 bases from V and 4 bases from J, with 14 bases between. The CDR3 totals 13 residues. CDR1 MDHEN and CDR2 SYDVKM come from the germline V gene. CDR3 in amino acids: CAIKKPSYNEQFF. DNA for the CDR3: TGTGCCATCAAGAAGCCCTCATACAATGAGCAGTTCTTC.

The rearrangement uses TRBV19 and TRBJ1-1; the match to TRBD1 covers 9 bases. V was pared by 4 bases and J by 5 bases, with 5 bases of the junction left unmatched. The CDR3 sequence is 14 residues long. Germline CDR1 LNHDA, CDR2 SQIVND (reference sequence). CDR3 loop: CASSRDRVGTEAFF. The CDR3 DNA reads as TGTGCCAGTAGTAGGGACAGGGTCGGGACTGAAGCTTTCTTT.

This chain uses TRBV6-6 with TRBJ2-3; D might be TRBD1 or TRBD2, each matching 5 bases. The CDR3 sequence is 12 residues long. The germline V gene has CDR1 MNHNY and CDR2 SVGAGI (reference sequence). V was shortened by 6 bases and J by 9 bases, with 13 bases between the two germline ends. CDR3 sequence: CASSSGTSTQYF. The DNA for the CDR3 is TGTGCCAGCAGCTCCGGGACGTCCACGCAGTATTTT.

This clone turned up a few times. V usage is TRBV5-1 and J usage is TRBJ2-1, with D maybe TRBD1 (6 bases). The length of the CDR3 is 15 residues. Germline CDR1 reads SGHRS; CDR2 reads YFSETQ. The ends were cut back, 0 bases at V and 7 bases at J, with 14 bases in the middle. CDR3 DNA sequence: TGCGCCAGCAGCTTGGGGTCAGGGGACCGGAATGAGCAGTTCTTC. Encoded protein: CASSLGSGDRNEQFF. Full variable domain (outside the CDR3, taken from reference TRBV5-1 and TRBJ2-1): KAGVTQTPRYLIKTRGQQVTLSCSPISGHRSVSWYQQTPGQGLQFLFEYFSETQRNKGNFPGRFSGRQFSNSRSEMNVSTLELGDSALYLCASSLGSGDRNEQFFGPGTRLTVL.

The CDR3 nucleotides are TGTGCCACCAGCAGGCAACAGGGGGCTGGAAACACCATATATTTT. Protein: CATSRQQGAGNTIYF. The chain couples TRBV15 to TRBJ1-3; TRBD1 matches 8 bases. Germline CDR1 reads LNHNV; CDR2 reads YYDKDF (reference sequence). With 3 bases clipped from V and 2 bases from J, the junction kept 3 bases outside the gene matches. This CDR3 has 15 residues.

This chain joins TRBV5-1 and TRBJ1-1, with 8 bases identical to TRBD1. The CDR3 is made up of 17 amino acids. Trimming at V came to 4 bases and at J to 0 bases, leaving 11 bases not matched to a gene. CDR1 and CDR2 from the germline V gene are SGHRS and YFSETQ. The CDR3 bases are TGCGCCAGCAGCCCCCCCACCTCAGGGGGCCTGAACACTGAAGCTTTCTTT. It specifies CASSPPTSGGLNTEAFF.

CDR3 nucleotides: TGTGCCACCAGCAGGGGGTGGGGTAAAACAGATACGCAGTATTTT. Translation gives CATSRGWGKTDTQYF. The V call is TRBV15, the J call TRBJ2-3; no reliable D call. The CDR3 extends over 15 amino acids. Trimming cost V 3 bases and J 3 bases, with 13 bases left between them. Germline CDR1 reads LNHNV; CDR2 reads YYDKDF (reference sequence).

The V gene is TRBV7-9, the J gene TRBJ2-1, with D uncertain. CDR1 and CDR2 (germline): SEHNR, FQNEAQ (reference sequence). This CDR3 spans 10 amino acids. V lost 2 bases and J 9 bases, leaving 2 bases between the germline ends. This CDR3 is CASSLSEQFF. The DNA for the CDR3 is TGTGCCAGCAGCTTAAGTGAGCAGTTCTTC.

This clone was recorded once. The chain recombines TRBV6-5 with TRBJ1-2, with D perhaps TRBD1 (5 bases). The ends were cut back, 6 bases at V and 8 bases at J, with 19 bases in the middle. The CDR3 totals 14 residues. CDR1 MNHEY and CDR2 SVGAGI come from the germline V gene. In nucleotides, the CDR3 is TGTGCCAGCAGCCTCACCCTCAGGGTAAAGGGCTACACCTTC. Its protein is CASSLTLRVKGYTF.

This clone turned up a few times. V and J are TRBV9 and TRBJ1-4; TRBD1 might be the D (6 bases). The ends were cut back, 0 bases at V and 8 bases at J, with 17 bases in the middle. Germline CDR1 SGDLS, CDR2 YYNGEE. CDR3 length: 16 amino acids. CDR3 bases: TGTGCCAGCAGCGTAGACGGAGGGGGGGCTGGGGAAAAACTGTTTTTT. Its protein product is CASSVDGGGAGEKLFF.

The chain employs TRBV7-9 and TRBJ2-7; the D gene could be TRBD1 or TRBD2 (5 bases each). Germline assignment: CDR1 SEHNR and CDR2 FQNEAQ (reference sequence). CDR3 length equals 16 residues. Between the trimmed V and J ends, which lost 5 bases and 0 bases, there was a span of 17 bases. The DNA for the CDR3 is TGTGCCAGCAGCCCCTCCGCCGGGACGGTCTCCTACGAGCAGTACTTC. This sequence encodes CASSPSAGTVSYEQYF.

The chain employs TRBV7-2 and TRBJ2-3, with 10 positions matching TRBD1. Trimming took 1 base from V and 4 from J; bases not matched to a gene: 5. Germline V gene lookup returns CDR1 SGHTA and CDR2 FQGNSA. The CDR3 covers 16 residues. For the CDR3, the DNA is TGTGCCAGCAGCTTAGTCGGGACAGGGGTCCCAGATACGCAGTATTTT. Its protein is CASSLVGTGVPDTQYF.